This T cell receptor beta chain stems from a study of T cell responses to AZD1222 COVID-19 vaccine (dated by TCRdb to about 2021). As for the study more broadly: AZD1222 recipients whose second dose came at about 4 weeks and those whose second dose came at about 12 weeks were combined into one group, since spike-specific TCR depth and breadth did not differ between the two schedules. Enrollment into the trials was organized by age into subgroups of 18-55, 56-69 and 70-plus years, and those subgroups contained roughly 150, 30 and 60 TCR-sequenced participants, respectively. TCR sequencing was performed for roughly 250 trial participants, of whom around 210 were given two doses of AZD1222 and approximately 26 were given two doses of MenACWY control vaccine. The research as a whole found: Spike-specific TCR breadth and depth rose significantly after two AZD1222 doses compared with day 0 and with MenACWY recipients. The 56-69-year group was small, and its depth increase did not reach significance, likely because of low power. The whole spike protein was spanned by vaccine-associated CD4 TCRs, and dominant responses were seen in regions 160-218 and 743-854. Participants were mostly white British and included more females than males, and it was suggested by the authors that clonal diversity may have been underestimated. Because no day 14 peak-response samples were available, repertoires were characterized only after the peak T cell response. Conclusions about previously exposed vaccinees are limited, since just six AZD1222 recipients were seropositive for SARS-CoV-2 at baseline. Nearly half of unique spike-specific TCRs reportedly recognized epitopes outside regions mutated in the B.1.351 and B.1.1.7 variants.

The CDR3 regions of human TCRbeta chains were subjected to immunosequencing. Per the original workflow: TCRs in the repertoires were compared against a reference library of SARS-CoV-2-specific TCRs that had been generated with the MIRA antigen-specificity platform. Breadth meant the fraction of unique TCRs that were SARS-CoV-2-associated, whereas depth meant the fraction of total T cells that were SARS-CoV-2-associated. Each spike-specific TCR was assigned to its reactive spike region and to a CD4 or CD8 class using the MIRA data. Log10-transformed breadth and depth values were compared by one-way ANOVA with Sidak's multiple comparisons tests. Sourced from immuneACCESS, this table was stored by TCRdb with only in-frame sequences that have V and J called. A share of the clones is absent; for the studies checked, an unresolved V gene accounts for under half, and the remainder has no known explanation. V, J and clone size are those of that table, while D and trimming were read from the DNA. The table for this sample lists more than 85,000 clones; around nine tenths of them were counted only once. The top ten clones comprise approximately 3% of the sample.

Trimming accounts for 4 bases at V and 6 bases at J, while the number of junction bases matched to no gene is 5. CDR3 length: 15 amino acids, cysteine to phenylalanine. Here the CDR3 DNA is all that survives: 45 bases in frame from base 1. The germline V gene gives CDR1 as SGDLS and CDR2 as YYNGEE. This sample's time point label indicates: baseline before first vaccination. Samples from vaccinated people were obtained from the UK trials COV001 and COV002, which included a single-blind randomized controlled phase 2/3 trial of AZD1222 (ChAdOx1 nCoV-19) in healthy adults. For TCRbeta chain sequencing, PBMC samples were collected from trial participants at day 0 and at day 28 after the second dose. Regarding this clone: Which antigen it targets is not known. No much larger clone exists at a distance of one base, and base qualities are not known.

The material sequenced was peripheral blood, taken on day 0 of AZD1222 vaccination. The TCR was taken from an adult in good health. Rearrangement joined TRBV9 to TRBJ2-1; 12 nucleotides in the junction match TRBD2. The CDR3 reads CASSPLAGGSNEQFF. The bases are TGTGCCAGCAGCCCCCTAGCGGGAGGGAGCAATGAGCAGTTCTTC.